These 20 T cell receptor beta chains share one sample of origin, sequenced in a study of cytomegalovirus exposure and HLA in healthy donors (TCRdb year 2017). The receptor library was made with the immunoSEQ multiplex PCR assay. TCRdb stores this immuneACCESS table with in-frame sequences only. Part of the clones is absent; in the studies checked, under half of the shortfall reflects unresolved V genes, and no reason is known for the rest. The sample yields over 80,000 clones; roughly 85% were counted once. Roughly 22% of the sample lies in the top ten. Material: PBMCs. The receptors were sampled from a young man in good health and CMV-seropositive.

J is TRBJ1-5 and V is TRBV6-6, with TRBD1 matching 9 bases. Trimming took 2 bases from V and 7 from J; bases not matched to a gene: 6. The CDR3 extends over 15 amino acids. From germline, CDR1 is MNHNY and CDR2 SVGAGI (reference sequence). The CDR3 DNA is TGTGCCAGCAGTTACCTAGGGACAGGGACCCAGCCCCAGCATTTT. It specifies CASSYLGTGTQPQHF.

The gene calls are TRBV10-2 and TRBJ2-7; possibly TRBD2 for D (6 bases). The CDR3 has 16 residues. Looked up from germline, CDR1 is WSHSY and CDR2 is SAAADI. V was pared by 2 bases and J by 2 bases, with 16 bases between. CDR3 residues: CASSEPEGSGTYEQYF. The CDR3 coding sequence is TGCGCCAGCAGTGAGCCGGAGGGTAGCGGAACCTACGAGCAGTACTTC.

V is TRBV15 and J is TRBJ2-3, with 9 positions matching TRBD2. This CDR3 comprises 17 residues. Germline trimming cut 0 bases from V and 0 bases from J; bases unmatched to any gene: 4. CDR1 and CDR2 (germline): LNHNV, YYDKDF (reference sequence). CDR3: CATSRDLAGGSTDTQYF. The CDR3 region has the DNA TGTGCCACCAGCAGAGATCTGGCGGGAGGGAGCACAGATACGCAGTATTTT.

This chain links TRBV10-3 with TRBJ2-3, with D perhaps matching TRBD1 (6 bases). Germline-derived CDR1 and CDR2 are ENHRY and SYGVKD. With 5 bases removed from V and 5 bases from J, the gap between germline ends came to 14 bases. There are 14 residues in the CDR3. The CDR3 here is CAISITGTGDTQYF. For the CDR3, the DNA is TGTGCCATCAGTATAACAGGGACGGGAGATACGCAGTATTTT.

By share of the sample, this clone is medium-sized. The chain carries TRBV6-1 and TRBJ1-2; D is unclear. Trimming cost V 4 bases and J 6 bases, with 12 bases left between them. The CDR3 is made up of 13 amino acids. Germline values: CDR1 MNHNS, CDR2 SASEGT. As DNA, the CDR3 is TGTGCCAGCAGTGTTGGTGAGAGAGATGGCTACACCTTC. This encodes CASSVGERDGYTF.

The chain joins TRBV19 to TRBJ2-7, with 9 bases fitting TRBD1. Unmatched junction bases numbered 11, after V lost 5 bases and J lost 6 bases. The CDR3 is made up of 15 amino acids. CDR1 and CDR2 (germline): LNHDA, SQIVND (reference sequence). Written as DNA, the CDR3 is TGTGCCAGTAGTTCGCCGGGACAGGGAACCCCCGAGCAGTACTTC. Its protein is CASSSPGQGTPEQYF.

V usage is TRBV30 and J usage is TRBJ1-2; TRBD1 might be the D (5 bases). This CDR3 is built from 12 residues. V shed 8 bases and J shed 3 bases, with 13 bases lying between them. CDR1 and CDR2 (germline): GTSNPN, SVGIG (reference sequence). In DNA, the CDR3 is TGTGCCCGGGGGTCGGGGGACTATGGCTACACCTTC. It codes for CARGSGDYGYTF.

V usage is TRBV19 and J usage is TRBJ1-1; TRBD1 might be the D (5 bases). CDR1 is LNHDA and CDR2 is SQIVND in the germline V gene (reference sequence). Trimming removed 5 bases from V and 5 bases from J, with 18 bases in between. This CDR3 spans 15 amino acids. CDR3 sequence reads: CASSLLGGASTEAFF. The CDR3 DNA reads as TGTGCCAGTAGTCTTCTCGGTGGGGCTTCGACTGAAGCTTTCTTT.

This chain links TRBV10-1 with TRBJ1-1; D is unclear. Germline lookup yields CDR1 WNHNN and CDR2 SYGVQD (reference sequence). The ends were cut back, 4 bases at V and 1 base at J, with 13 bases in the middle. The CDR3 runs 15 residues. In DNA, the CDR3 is TGCGCCAGCAGTGGAAGTAGTGGTCGGAACACTGAAGCTTTCTTT. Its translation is CASSGSSGRNTEAFF.

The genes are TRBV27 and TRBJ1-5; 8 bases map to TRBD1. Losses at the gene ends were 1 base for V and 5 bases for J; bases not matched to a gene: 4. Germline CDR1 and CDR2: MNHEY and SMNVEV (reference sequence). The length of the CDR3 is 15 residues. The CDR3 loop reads CASSLLGTGDQPQHF. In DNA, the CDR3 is TGTGCCAGCAGTTTATTGGGGACAGGAGATCAGCCCCAGCATTTT.

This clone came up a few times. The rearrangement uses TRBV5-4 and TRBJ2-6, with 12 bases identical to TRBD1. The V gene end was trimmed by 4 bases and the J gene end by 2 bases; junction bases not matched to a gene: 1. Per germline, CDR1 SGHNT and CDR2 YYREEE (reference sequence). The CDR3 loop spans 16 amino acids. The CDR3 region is CASSGTGGAGANVLTF. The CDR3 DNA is TGTGCCAGCAGCGGGACAGGGGGCGCTGGGGCCAACGTCCTGACTTTC.

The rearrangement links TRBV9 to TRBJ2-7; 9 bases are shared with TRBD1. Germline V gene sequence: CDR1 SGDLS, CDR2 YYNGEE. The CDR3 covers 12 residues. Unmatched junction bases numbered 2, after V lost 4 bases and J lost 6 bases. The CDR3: CASSPDRGEQYV. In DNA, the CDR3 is TGTGCCAGCAGCCCGGACAGGGGCGAGCAGTACGTC.

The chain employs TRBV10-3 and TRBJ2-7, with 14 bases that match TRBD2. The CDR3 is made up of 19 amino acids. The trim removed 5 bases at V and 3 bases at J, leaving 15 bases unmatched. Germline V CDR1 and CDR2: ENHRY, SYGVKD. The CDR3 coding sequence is TGTGCCATCAGTCCTTCCCCGGGACTAGCGGGAGTCTACGGCTACGAGCAGTACTTC. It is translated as CAISPSPGLAGVYGYEQYF.

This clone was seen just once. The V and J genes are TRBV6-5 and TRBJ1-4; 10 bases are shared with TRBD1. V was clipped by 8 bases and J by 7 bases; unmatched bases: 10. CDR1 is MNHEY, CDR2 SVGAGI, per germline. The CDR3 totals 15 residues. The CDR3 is CASSQTGGQSEKLFF. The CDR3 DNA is TGTGCCAGCTCTCAGACAGGGGGCCAGTCTGAAAAACTGTTTTTT.

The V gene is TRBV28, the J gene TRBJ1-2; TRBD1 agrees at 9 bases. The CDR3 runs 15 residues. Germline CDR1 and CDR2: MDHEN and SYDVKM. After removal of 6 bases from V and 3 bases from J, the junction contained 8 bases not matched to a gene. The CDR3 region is CASRTWTGDDYGYTF. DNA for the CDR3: TGTGCCAGCAGGACGTGGACAGGGGATGACTATGGCTACACCTTC.

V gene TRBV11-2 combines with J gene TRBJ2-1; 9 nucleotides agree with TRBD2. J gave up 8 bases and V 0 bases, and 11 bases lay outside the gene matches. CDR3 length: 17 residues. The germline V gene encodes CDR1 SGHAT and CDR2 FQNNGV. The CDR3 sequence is CASSLEGGSSGSYEQFF. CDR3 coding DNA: TGTGCCAGCAGCTTAGAAGGGGGTAGTAGCGGGAGTTATGAGCAGTTCTTC.

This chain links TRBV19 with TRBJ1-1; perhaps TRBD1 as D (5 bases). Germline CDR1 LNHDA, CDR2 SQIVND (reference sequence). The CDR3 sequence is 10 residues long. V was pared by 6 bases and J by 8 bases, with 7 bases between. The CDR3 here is CASRGAEAFF. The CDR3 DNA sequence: TGTGCCAGTAGAGGGGCCGAAGCTTTCTTT.

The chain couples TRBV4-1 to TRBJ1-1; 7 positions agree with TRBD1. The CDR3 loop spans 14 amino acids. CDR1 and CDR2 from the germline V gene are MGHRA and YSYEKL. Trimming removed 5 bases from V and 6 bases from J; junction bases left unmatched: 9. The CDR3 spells CASSRTGAQAEAFF. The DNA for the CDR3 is TGCGCCAGCAGCAGAACAGGGGCGCAGGCTGAAGCTTTCTTT.

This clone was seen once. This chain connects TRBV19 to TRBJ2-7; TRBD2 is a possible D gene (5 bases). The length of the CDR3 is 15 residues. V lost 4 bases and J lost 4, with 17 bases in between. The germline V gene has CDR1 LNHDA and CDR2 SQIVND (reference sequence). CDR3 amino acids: CASSRGAAASYEQYF. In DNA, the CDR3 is TGTGCCAGTAGTAGGGGAGCAGCAGCCTCTTACGAGCAGTACTTC. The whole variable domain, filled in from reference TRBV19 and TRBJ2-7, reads DGGITQSPKYLFRKEGQNVTLSCEQNLNHDAMYWYRQDPGQGLRLIYYSQIVNDFQKGDIAEGYSVSREKKESFPLTVTSAQKNPTAFYLCASSRGAAASYEQYFGPGTRLTVT.

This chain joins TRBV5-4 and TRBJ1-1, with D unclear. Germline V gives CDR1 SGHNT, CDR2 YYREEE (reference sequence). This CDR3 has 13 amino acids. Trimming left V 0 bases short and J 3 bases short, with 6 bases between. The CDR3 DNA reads TGTGCCAGCAGCTTGGGGAGGTACACTGAAGCTTTCTTT. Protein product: CASSLGRYTEAFF.